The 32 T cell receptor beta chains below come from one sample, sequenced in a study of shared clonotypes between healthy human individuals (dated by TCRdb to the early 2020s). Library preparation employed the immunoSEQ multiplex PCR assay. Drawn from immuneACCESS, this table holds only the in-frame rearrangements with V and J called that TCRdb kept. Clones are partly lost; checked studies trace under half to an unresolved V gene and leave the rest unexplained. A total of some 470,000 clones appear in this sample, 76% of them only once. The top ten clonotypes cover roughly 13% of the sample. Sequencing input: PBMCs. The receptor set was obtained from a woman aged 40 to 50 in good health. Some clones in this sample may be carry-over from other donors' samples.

The CDR3 loop reads CASSPPGSGRLYEQYF. The CDR3 DNA reads TGTGCCAGCTCACCACCGGGTAGCGGGAGACTCTACGAGCAGTACTTC. This chain uses TRBV18 with TRBJ2-7; 9 nucleotides line up with TRBD2. The CDR3 has 16 residues. V dropped 0 bases and J dropped 3; count of bases not matched to a gene: 6. Germline-derived CDR1 and CDR2 are KGHSH and LQKENI.

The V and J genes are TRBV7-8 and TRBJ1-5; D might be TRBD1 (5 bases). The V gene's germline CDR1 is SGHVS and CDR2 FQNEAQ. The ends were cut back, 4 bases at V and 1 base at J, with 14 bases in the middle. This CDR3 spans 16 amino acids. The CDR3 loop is CASSSGQSWSNQPQHF. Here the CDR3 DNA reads TGTGCCAGCAGCTCCGGACAATCATGGAGCAATCAGCCCCAGCATTTT.

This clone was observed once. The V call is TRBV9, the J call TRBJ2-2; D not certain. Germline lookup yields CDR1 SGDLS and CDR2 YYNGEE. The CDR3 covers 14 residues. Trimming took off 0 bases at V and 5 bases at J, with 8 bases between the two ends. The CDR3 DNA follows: TGTGCCAGCAGCGTAGATTCAGCAACCGGGGAGCTGTTTTTT. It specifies CASSVDSATGELFF. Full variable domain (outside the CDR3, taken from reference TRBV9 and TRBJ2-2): DSGVTQTPKHLITATGQRVTLRCSPRSGDLSVYWYQQSLDQGLQFLIQYYNGEERAKGNILERFSAQQFPDLHSELNLSSLELGDSALYFCASSVDSATGELFFGEGSRLTVL.

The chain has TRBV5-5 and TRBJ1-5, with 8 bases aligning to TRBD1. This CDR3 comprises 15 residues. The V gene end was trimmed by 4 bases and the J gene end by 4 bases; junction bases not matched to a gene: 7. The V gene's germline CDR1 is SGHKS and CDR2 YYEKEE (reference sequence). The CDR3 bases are TGTGCCAGCAGCCCCGGGACAGGCCGAAATCAGCCCCAGCATTTT. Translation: CASSPGTGRNQPQHF.

CDR3 bases: TGTGCCAGCAGCTTGGATTCGGGGTACGGCATATATTTT. This codes for CASSLDSGYGIYF. The rearrangement links TRBV5-4 to TRBJ1-3; D remains unclear. The CDR3 covers 13 residues. Germline CDR1 and CDR2: SGHNT and YYREEE (reference sequence). V was cut by 0 bases and J by 12 bases, with 13 bases left in between. The complete variable domain, with remaining parts taken from reference TRBV5-4 and TRBJ1-3, reads ETGVTQSPTHLIKTRGQQVTLRCSSQSGHNTVSWYQQALGQGPQFIFQYYREEENGRGNFPPRFSGLQFPNYSSELNVNALELDDSALYLCASSLDSGYGIYFGEGSWLTVV.

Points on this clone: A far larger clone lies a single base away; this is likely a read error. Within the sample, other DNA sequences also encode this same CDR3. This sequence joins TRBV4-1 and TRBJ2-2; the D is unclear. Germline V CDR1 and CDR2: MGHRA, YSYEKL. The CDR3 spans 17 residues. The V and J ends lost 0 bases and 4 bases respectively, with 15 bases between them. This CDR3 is CASSQEVRVGFTGELFF. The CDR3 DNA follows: TGCGCCAGCAGCCAAGAGGTTCGGGTAGGGTTCACCGGGGAGCTGTTTTTT.

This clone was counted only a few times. The CDR3 coding sequence is TGTGCCAGCAGCTTACCCGGGGGTTCTGGGGCCAACGTCCTGACTTTC. Its protein product is CASSLPGGSGANVLTF. This chain joins TRBV7-9 and TRBJ2-6; maybe TRBD2 (6 bases). Trimming cost V 2 bases and J 1 base, with 9 bases left between them. Looked up from germline, CDR1 is SEHNR and CDR2 is FQNEAQ (reference sequence). This CDR3 has 16 residues.

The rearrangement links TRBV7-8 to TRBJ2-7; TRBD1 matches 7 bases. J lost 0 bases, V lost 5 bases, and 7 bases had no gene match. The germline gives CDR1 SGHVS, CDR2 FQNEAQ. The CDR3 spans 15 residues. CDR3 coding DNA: TGTGCCAGCAGCGAGGACAGGTTTAGCTCCTACGAGCAGTACTTC. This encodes CASSEDRFSSYEQYF. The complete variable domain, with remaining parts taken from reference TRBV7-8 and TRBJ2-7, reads GAGVSQSPRYKVAKRGQDVALRCDPISGHVSLFWYQQALGQGPEFLTYFQNEAQLDKSGLPSDRFFAERPEGSVSTLKIQRTQQEDSAVYLCASSEDRFSSYEQYFGPGTRLTVT.

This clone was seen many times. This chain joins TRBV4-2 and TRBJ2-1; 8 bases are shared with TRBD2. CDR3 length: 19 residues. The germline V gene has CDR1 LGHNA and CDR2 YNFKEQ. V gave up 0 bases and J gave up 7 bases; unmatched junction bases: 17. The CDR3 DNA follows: TGTGCCAGCAGCCAAGAATCCGGGACTAGGGACATCGGCGGGAATGAGCAGTTCTTC. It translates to CASSQESGTRDIGGNEQFF.

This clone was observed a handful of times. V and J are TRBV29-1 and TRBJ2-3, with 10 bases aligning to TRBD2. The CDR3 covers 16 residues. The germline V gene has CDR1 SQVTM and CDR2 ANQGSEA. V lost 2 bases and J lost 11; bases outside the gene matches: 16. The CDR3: CSVEKFWTAGGGEQYF. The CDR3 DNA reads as TGCAGCGTTGAAAAATTTTGGACAGCGGGAGGGGGGGAGCAGTATTTT.

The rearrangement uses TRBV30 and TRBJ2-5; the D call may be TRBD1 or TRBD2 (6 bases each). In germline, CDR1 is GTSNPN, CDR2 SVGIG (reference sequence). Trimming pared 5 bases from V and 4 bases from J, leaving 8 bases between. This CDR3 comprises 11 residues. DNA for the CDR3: TGTGCCTGGGGGGGGCGAGAGACCCAGTACTTC. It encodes CAWGGRETQYF.

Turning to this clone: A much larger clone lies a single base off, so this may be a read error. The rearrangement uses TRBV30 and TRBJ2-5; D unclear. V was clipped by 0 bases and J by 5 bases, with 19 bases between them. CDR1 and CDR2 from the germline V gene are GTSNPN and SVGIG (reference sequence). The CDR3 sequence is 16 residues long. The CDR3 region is CAWSVGRTNLRETQYF. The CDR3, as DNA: TGTGCCTGGAGTGTAGGGCGGACGAATCTCCGGGAGACCCAGTACTTC.

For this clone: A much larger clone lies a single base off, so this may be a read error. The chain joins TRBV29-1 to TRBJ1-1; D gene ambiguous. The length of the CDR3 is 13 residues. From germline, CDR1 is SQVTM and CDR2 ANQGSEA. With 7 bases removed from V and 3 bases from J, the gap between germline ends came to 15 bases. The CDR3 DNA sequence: TGCAGCGCCACAGTAGGGTTAGACACTGAAGCTTTCTTT. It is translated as CSATVGLDTEAFF.

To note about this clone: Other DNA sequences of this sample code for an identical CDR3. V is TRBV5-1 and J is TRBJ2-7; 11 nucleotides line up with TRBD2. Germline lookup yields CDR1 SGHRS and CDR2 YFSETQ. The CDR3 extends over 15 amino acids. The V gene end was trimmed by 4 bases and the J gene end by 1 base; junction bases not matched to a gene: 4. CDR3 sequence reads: CASSPTSGSSYEQYF. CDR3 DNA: TGCGCCAGCAGCCCTACTAGCGGGAGTTCCTACGAGCAGTACTTC.

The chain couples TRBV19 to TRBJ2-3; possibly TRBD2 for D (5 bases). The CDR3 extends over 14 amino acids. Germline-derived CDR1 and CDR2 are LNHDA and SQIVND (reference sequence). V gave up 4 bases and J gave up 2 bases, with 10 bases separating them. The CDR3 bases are TGTGCCAGTAGTAGTAAGGGAGACACAGATACGCAGTATTTT. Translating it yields CASSSKGDTDTQYF.

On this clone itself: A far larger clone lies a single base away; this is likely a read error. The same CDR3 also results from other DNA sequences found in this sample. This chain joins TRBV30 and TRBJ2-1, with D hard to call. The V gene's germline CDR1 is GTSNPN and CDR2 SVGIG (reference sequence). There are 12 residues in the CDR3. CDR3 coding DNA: TGTGCTTGGAGTGACACGAGCCCTGAGCAGTTCTTC. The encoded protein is CAWSDTSPEQFF. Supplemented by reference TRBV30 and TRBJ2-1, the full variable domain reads SQTIHQWPATLVQPVGSPLSLECTVEGTSNPNLYWYRQAAGRGLQLLFYSVGIGQISSEVPQNLSASRPQDRQFILSSKKLLLSDSGFYLCAWSDTSPEQFFGPGTRLTVL.

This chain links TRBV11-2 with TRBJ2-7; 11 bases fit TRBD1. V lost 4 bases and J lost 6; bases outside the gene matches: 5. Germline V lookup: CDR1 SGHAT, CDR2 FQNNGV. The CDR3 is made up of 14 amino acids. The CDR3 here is CASSSGQGASEQYF. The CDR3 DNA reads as TGTGCCAGCAGCTCCGGACAGGGGGCGAGCGAGCAGTACTTC.

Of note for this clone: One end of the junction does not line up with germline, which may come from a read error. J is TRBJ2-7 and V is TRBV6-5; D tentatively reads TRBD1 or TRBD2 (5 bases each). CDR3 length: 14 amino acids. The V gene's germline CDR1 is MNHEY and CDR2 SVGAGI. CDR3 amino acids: CAGSYSTGTGEQYF. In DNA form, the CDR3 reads TGTGCCGGCAGTTACTCGACCGGGACGGGCGAGCAGTACTTC.

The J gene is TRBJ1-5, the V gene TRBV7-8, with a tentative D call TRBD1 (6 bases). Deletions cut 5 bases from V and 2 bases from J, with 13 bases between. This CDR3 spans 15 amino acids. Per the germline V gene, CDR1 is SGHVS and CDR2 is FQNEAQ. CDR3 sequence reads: CASSRDRIGNQPQHF. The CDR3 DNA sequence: TGTGCCAGCAGCCGAGACAGGATTGGCAATCAGCCCCAGCATTTT.

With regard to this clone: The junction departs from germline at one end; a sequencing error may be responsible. The CDR3 nucleotides are TGTGCCAGCAGCTTGGTACCCAGGGAGACCCTGTACTTC. Protein product: CASSLVPRETLYF. V gene TRBV5-4 combines with J gene TRBJ2-5; possibly TRBD1 or TRBD2 for D (5 bases each). The CDR3 is 13 amino acids. Germline values: CDR1 SGHNT, CDR2 YYREEE (reference sequence).

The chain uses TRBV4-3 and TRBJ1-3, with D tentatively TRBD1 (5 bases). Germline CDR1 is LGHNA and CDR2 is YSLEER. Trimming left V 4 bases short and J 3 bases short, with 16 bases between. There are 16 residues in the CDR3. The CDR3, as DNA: TGCGCCAGCAGCCCGGGCCTGGGGGAAGATGGAAACACCATATATTTT. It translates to CASSPGLGEDGNTIYF.

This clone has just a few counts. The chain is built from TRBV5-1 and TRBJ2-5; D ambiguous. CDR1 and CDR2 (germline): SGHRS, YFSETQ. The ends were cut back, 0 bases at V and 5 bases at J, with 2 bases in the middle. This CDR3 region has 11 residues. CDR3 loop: CASSLVETQYF. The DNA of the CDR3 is TGCGCCAGCAGCTTGGTGGAGACCCAGTACTTC.

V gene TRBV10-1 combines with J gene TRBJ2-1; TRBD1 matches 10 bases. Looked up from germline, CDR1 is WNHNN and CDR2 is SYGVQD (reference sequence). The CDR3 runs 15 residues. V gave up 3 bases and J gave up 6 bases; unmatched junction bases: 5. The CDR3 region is CASSDPGQGINEQFF. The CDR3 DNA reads TGCGCCAGCAGTGACCCGGGACAGGGGATCAATGAGCAGTTCTTC.

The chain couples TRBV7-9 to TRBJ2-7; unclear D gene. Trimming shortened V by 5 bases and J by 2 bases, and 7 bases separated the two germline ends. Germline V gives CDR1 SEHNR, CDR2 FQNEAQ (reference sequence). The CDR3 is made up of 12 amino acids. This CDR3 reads CASSKLPYEQYF. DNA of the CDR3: TGTGCCAGCAGCAAACTCCCCTACGAGCAGTACTTC. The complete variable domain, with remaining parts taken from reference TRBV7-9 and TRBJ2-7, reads DTGVSQNPRHKITKRGQNVTFRCDPISEHNRLYWYRQTLGQGPEFLTYFQNEAQLEKSRLLSDRFSAERPKGSFSTLEIQRTEQGDSAMYLCASSKLPYEQYFGPGTRLTVT.

In nucleotides, the CDR3 is TGTGCCAGCAGCCGAAGCGGGAGGGCAAGCTCCTACAATGAGCAGTTCTTC. Protein: CASSRSGRASSYNEQFF. The J gene is TRBJ2-1, the V gene TRBV7-8; 10 nucleotides line up with TRBD2. Unmatched junction bases numbered 7, after V lost 5 bases and J lost 0 bases. The germline gives CDR1 SGHVS, CDR2 FQNEAQ. The CDR3 is 17 residues long.

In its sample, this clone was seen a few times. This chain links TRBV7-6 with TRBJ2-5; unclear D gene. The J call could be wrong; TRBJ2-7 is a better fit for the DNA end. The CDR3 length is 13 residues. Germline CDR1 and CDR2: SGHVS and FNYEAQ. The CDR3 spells CASSPLVSYEQYF. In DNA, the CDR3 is TGTGCCAGCAGCCCCCTAGTCTCCTACGAGCAGTACTTC.

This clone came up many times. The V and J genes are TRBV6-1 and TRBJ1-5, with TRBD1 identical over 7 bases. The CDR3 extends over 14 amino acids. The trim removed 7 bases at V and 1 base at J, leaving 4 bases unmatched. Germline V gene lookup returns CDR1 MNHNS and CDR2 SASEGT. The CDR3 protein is CASIEGASNQPQHF. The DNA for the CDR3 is TGTGCCAGCATAGAGGGGGCAAGCAATCAGCCCCAGCATTTT.

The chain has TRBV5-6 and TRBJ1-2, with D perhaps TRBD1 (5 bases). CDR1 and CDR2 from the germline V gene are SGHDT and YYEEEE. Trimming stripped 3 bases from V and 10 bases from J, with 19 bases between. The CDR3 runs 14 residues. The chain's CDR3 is CASSSYTGVPNYTF. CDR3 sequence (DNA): TGTGCCAGCAGCTCCTACACAGGTGTCCCTAACTACACCTTC.

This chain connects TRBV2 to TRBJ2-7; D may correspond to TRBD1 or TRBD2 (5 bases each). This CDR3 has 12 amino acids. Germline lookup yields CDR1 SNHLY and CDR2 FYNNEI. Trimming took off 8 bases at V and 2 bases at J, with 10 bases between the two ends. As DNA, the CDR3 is TGTGCCAGCGGGGGTCAGGCCTACGAGCAGTACTTC. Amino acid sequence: CASGGQAYEQYF.

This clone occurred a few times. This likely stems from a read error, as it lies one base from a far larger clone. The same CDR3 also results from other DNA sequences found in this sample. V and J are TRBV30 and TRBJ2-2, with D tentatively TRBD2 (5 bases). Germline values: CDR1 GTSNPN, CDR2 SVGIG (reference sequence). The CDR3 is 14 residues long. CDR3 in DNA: TGTGCCTGGAGTCGGGTAGGGTTGTACGGGGAGCTGTTTTTC. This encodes CAWSRVGLYGELFF. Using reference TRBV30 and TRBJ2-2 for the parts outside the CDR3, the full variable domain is SQTIHQWPATLVQPVGSPLSLECTVEGTSNPNLYWYRQAAGRGLQLLFYSVGIGQISSEVPQNLSASRPQDRQFILSSKKLLLSDSGFYLCAWSRVGLYGELFFGEGSRLTVL.

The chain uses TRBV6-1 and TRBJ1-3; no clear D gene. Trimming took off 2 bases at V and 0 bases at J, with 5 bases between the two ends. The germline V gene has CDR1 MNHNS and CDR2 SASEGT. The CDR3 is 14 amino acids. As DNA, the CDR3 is TGTGCCAGCAGTGAATGGCCCTCTGGAAACACCATATATTTT. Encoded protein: CASSEWPSGNTIYF.

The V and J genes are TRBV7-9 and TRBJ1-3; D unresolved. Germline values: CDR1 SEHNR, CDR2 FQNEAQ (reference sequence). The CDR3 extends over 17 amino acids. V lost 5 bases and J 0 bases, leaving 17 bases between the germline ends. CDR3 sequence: CASSNQWTVSSGNTIYF. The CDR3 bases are TGTGCCAGCAGCAACCAATGGACCGTTAGCTCTGGAAACACCATATATTTT.